This passage covers 19 T cell receptor beta chains from one sample sequenced in a study of cytomegalovirus exposure and HLA in healthy donors. PCR primers comprised 60 Vbeta and 13 Jbeta primers. Repertoires were generated with immunoSEQ multiplex PCR, while TCRdb's copy carries only in-frame clones and drops some. The data contain some 140,000 clones, around 80% of them seen just once; the ten biggest clones take up 4% to 5.5%. The sample taken for sequencing was PBMCs. These receptors originate from a man aged 30 to 45 in good health.

V and J are TRBV18 and TRBJ1-1, with D possibly matching TRBD1 (6 bases). The CDR3 extends over 13 amino acids. Germline V gives CDR1 KGHSH, CDR2 LQKENI. The V and J ends lost 3 bases and 4 bases respectively, with 9 bases between them. CDR3 bases: TGTGCCAGCTCACCTCTAGGGGGCACTGAAGCTTTCTTT. It is translated as CASSPLGGTEAFF.

The chain combines TRBV19 with TRBJ1-1; D not resolved. CDR3 length equals 12 residues. The germline CDR1 and CDR2 sequences are LNHDA and SQIVND (reference sequence). V shed 1 base and J shed 7 bases, with 7 bases lying between them. CDR3 loop: CASSIGPSEAFF. CDR3 DNA: TGTGCCAGTAGTATAGGGCCCAGTGAAGCTTTCTTT.

This clone was counted a few times. This rearrangement joins TRBV11-2 to TRBJ1-5; perhaps TRBD1 as D (6 bases). The length of the CDR3 is 15 residues. V was trimmed by 5 bases and J by 6 bases, leaving 17 bases between them. Germline CDR1 is SGHAT and CDR2 is FQNNGV. CDR3 residues: CASSRKGEIGQPQHF. In DNA, the CDR3 is TGTGCCAGCAGCCGGAAGGGGGAAATCGGTCAGCCCCAGCATTTT.

The chain couples TRBV7-3 to TRBJ2-1; D is perhaps TRBD2 (6 bases). There are 12 residues in the CDR3. The V end lost 3 bases, the J end lost 9 bases, and 9 bases lay between the germline ends. Germline V gene lookup returns CDR1 SGHTA and CDR2 FQGTGA. The CDR3 sequence: CASSLDYAEQFF. The DNA for the CDR3 is TGTGCCAGCAGCTTGGACTACGCTGAGCAGTTCTTC.

The V call is TRBV7-2, the J call TRBJ1-2; tentatively, D is TRBD1 (5 bases). From germline, CDR1 is SGHTA and CDR2 FQGNSA. Trimming removed 4 bases at V and 8 bases at J, with 17 bases between. This CDR3 contains 14 residues. The CDR3 DNA reads as TGTGCCAGCAGCTCGTGGGGCAGGATAGGCGGCTACACCTTC. Translation gives CASSSWGRIGGYTF.

The DNA of the CDR3 is TGTGCCAGCAGCCATGAACTAGCGGGCAGCTCCTACAATGAGCAGTTCTTC. Its protein is CASSHELAGSSYNEQFF. The rearrangement uses TRBV4-2 and TRBJ2-1; 9 bases match TRBD2. The CDR3 is 17 amino acids. Germline CDR1 and CDR2: LGHNA and YNFKEQ. The V gene end was trimmed by 3 bases and the J gene end by 0 bases; junction bases not matched to a gene: 6.

This clone has only one observation. One junction end disagrees with the germline gene, perhaps due to a read error. Other DNA sequences from this sample encode an identical CDR3 as well. The genes are TRBV18 and TRBJ1-1, with a possible D match to TRBD1 (6 bases). CDR3 length equals 17 residues. Germline V lookup: CDR1 KGHSH, CDR2 LQKENI. In nucleotides, the CDR3 is TGTGCCAGCTCACCACTTGGGGCAGGGGAAAAGAACACCGAAGCTTTCTTT. As protein: CASSPLGAGEKNTEAFF. Full variable domain (remainder filled in from reference TRBV18 and TRBJ1-1): NAGVMQNPRHLVRRRGQEARLRCSPMKGHSHVYWYRQLPEEGLKFMVYLQKENIIDESGMPKERFSAEFPKEGPSILRIQQVVRGDSAAYFCASSPLGAGEKNTEAFFGQGTRLTVV.

The chain carries TRBV4-2 and TRBJ1-2; 7 bases agree with TRBD1. Germline loops: CDR1 LGHNA, CDR2 YNFKEQ. The CDR3 runs to 14 residues. Germline trimming cut 1 base from V and 6 bases from J; bases unmatched to any gene: 5. The CDR3: CASSQAGGSDGYTF. The DNA for the CDR3 is TGTGCCAGCAGCCAAGCAGGGGGTTCAGATGGCTACACCTTC.

The V and J genes are TRBV7-2 and TRBJ2-5; 13 bases fit TRBD2. This CDR3 is built from 16 residues. Germline CDR1 SGHTA, CDR2 FQGNSA. J lost 4 bases, V lost 4 bases, and 6 bases had no gene match. The CDR3 bases are TGTGCCAGCAGCTCCACTAGCGGGAGGGGGAGAGAGACCCAGTACTTC. Translation: CASSSTSGRGRETQYF.

The V call is TRBV28, the J call TRBJ2-5, with 11 bases matching TRBD2. Germline V gene sequence: CDR1 MDHEN, CDR2 SYDVKM. CDR3 length equals 15 residues. The V segment lost 5 bases and the J segment 5 bases; nucleotides outside the gene matches: 7. CDR3 coding DNA: TGTGCCAGCAGTCTTCCTAGCGGGAGGCAGGAGACCCAGTACTTC. Protein sequence: CASSLPSGRQETQYF.

The genes are TRBV18 and TRBJ2-7; a possible D gene is TRBD2 (6 bases). V gave up 3 bases and J gave up 2 bases, with 17 bases separating them. Germline CDR1 and CDR2: KGHSH and LQKENI. The CDR3 is 16 residues long. The CDR3 sequence is CASSPFGRMQTYEQYF. In DNA form, the CDR3 reads TGTGCCAGCTCACCTTTTGGGAGGATGCAAACCTACGAGCAGTACTTC.

The V gene is TRBV6-1, the J gene TRBJ1-2; 7 bases line up with TRBD1. The V and J ends lost 2 bases and 8 bases, in that order; junction bases with no gene match: 5. The CDR3 loop spans 13 amino acids. Germline values: CDR1 MNHNS, CDR2 SASEGT. The CDR3 DNA reads TGTGCCAGCAGTGAACTTGACAGGGAAGGCTACACCTTC. This encodes CASSELDREGYTF.

The chain couples TRBV6-5 to TRBJ1-2; D is possibly TRBD1 (6 bases). This CDR3 has 12 residues. Germline V gene sequence: CDR1 MNHEY, CDR2 SVGAGI. V lost 8 bases and J 3 bases, leaving 10 bases between the germline ends. Written as DNA, the CDR3 is TGTGCCAGCCAGGCAGGGGACTATGGCTACACCTTC. This translates into CASQAGDYGYTF.

This clone was seen more than once but under ten times. Written as DNA, the CDR3 is TGTGCCAGCAGCTTAGGGTTGACAGGGGGAGGGGAAAAACTGTTTTTT. Protein product: CASSLGLTGGGEKLFF. This sequence joins TRBV7-2 and TRBJ1-4, with TRBD1 matching 9 bases. With 1 base clipped from V and 8 bases from J, the junction kept 8 bases outside the gene matches. CDR1 is SGHTA and CDR2 is FQGNSA in the germline V gene. This CDR3 is 16 amino acids long.

This clone was counted only a few times. The CDR3 spells CASIPGTPNQPQHF. CDR3 nucleotides: TGTGCCAGCATTCCCGGGACACCCAATCAGCCCCAGCATTTT. This chain uses TRBV6-5 with TRBJ1-5, with D tentatively TRBD1 (6 bases). Trimming took 7 bases from V and 3 from J, leaving 13 bases between them. The CDR3 consists of 14 residues. Looked up from germline, CDR1 is MNHEY and CDR2 is SVGAGI.

The rearrangement links TRBV15 to TRBJ2-5, with TRBD2 identical over 11 bases. The J call may be wrong; the DNA end is better matched by TRBJ2-7. CDR3 length equals 16 residues. CDR1 and CDR2 (germline): LNHNV, YYDKDF (reference sequence). For the CDR3, the DNA is TGTGCCACCAGCAGAGGAGGGACTAGCGGTTCCTACGAGCAGTACTTC. Amino acids: CATSRGGTSGSYEQYF.

In the case of this clone: In the same sample, other DNA sequences code for this CDR3. The chain joins TRBV7-6 to TRBJ2-7; D is perhaps TRBD1 (6 bases). V was clipped by 3 bases and J by 0 bases, with 12 bases between them. The CDR3 loop spans 15 amino acids. Germline V CDR1 and CDR2: SGHVS, FNYEAQ. The CDR3 reads CASSFGQINSYEQYF. The CDR3 DNA sequence: TGTGCCAGCAGCTTCGGACAGATCAACTCCTACGAGCAGTACTTC.

The CDR3 loop is CASSKVGRNTGELFF. CDR3 nucleotide sequence: TGTGCCAGCAGCAAGGTGGGGAGGAACACCGGGGAGCTGTTTTTT. The chain carries TRBV21-1 and TRBJ2-2; the table's TRBD2 call for D was not verified on the DNA. TRBV21-1 is described as a pseudogene. The CDR3 totals 15 residues.

A note on this clone: One junction end disagrees with the germline gene, perhaps due to a read error. This sequence joins TRBV4-1 and TRBJ2-3; a weak D match, TRBD1 (6 bases). The germline gives CDR1 MGHRA, CDR2 YSYEKL. The CDR3 is 13 amino acids. The CDR3 region is CASSQVHKAQGRF. The DNA for the CDR3 is TGCGCCAGCAGCCAAGTACACAAGGCTCAGGGGCGTTTT.